Listed here are 25 T cell receptor beta chains from one sample, sequenced in a study of vaccination and CD4 T cells after COVID-19. The treatment here: roughly 10-day PBMC culture with coronavirus spike peptide pools or control peptides (ViraFEST assay). Oncomine TCR Beta short-read sequencing was applied to DNA from cultured CD4+ T cells. TCRdb redid the calling of the PCR reads with MiXCR, one entry per CDR3 protein. Counted here are some 13,000 distinct CDR3 sequences, under 75% occurring once; the ten biggest clones make up roughly 19%. These receptors have no known antigen. Sequencing was done on a sample of CD4+ T cells from blood, cultured in vitro. The receptors stem from a human donor who had recovered from COVID-19.

This clonotype came up a few times. This chain joins TRBV7-9 and TRBJ1-2; the match to TRBD1 covers 8 bases. The germline V gene has CDR1 SEHNR and CDR2 FQNEAQ (reference sequence). The V gene end was trimmed by 4 bases and the J gene end by 2 bases; junction bases not matched to a gene: 3. This CDR3 has 14 amino acids. CDR3 protein: CASSSRQGNYGYTF. CDR3 bases: TGTGCCAGCAGCTCACGACAGGGGAACTATGGCTACACCTTC.

V and J are TRBV19 and TRBJ2-7; 9 bases map to TRBD1. The CDR3 consists of 14 residues. V lost 5 bases to trimming and J lost 2 bases; unmatched junction nucleotides: 4. CDR1 is LNHDA, CDR2 SQIVND, per germline (reference sequence). Here the CDR3 DNA reads TGTGCCAGTAGTTTAGGGACAGGGACCTACGAGCAGTACTTC. This translates into CASSLGTGTYEQYF. Looking up the rest from reference TRBV19 and TRBJ2-7 gives the full variable domain: DGGITQSPKYLFRKEGQNVTLSCEQNLNHDAMYWYRQDPGQGLRLIYYSQIVNDFQKGDIAEGYSVSREKKESFPLTVTSAQKNPTAFYLCASSLGTGTYEQYFGPGTRLTVT.

This rearrangement joins TRBV5-8 to TRBJ2-1; no clear D. V was clipped by 3 bases and J by 0 bases, with 7 bases between them. CDR1 SGHTS and CDR2 YDEGEE come from the germline V gene. The CDR3 extends over 14 amino acids. The CDR3 loop reads CASSYSYSYNEQFF. The CDR3 DNA sequence: TGTGCCAGCAGCTACAGCTACTCCTACAATGAGCAGTTCTTC.

The CDR3 nucleotides are TGCAGTGCTAGAGCGACTAGCGGAGCCTACAATGAGCAGTTCTTC. Translation gives CSARATSGAYNEQFF. The V gene is TRBV20-1, the J gene TRBJ2-1; TRBD2 aligns across 9 bases. The CDR3 contains 15 residues. J lost 2 bases, V lost 1 base, and 3 bases had no gene match. CDR1 is DFQATT and CDR2 is SNEGSKA in the germline V gene (reference sequence).

This clonotype was observed a single time. The V and J genes are TRBV20-1 and TRBJ2-1; 9 bases map to TRBD2. The CDR3 runs 14 residues. Germline V lookup: CDR1 DFQATT, CDR2 SNEGSKA (reference sequence). Unmatched junction bases numbered 7, after V lost 3 bases and J lost 7 bases. The CDR3 DNA reads as TGCAGTGCTAGTTGGCTAGCGGGAAGTAATGAGCAGTTCTTC. This gives the protein CSASWLAGSNEQFF.

The chain uses TRBV6-2 or TRBV6-3 and TRBJ2-7; 8 bases are shared with TRBD1. With 2 bases clipped from V and 2 bases from J, the junction kept 11 bases outside the gene matches. Looked up from germline, CDR1 is MNHEY and CDR2 is SVGEGT. This CDR3 is built from 17 residues. The CDR3 region is CASSYPPLGTGTYEQYF. CDR3 coding DNA: TGTGCCAGCAGTTACCCCCCCCTGGGGACAGGTACCTACGAGCAGTACTTC.

The chain recombines TRBV30 with TRBJ2-7, with D perhaps TRBD2 (6 bases). V was trimmed by 2 bases and J by 5 bases, leaving 13 bases between them. This CDR3 region has 13 residues. Germline V CDR1 and CDR2: GTSNPN, SVGIG (reference sequence). CDR3 sequence reads: CAWSRSSDHEQYF. CDR3 sequence (DNA): TGTGCCTGGAGTCGATCTAGCGACCACGAGCAGTACTTC.

The V call is TRBV9, the J call TRBJ1-1, with 7 bases fitting TRBD1. CDR3 size: 12 residues. The germline CDR1 and CDR2 sequences are SGDLS and YYNGEE. With V trimmed by 5 bases and J by 3 bases, 1 base remained unmatched. The CDR3: CASRGQYTEAFF. CDR3 DNA: TGTGCCAGCAGGGGACAGTACACTGAAGCTTTCTTT.

The chain is built from TRBV6-1 and TRBJ2-1; TRBD1 aligns across 7 bases. Germline values: CDR1 MNHNS, CDR2 SASEGT. The trim removed 10 bases at V and 5 bases at J, leaving 14 bases unmatched. CDR3 size: 15 residues. CDR3 DNA sequence: TGTGCCATCAAGGCTCGCGACAGGGAGAACAATGAGCAGTTCTTC. Its protein is CAIKARDRENNEQFF.

By its share, this clonotype is large. J is TRBJ1-2 and V is TRBV12-3 or TRBV12-4, with 9 bases matching TRBD1. Trimming at V came to 5 bases and at J to 1 base, leaving 2 bases not matched to a gene. This CDR3 spans 14 amino acids. The CDR3 DNA is TGTGCCAGCAGTCCGACAGGGGGTAACTATGGCTACACCTTC. Protein: CASSPTGGNYGYTF.

This rearrangement joins TRBV5-1 to TRBJ2-7, with TRBD1 matching 9 bases. CDR1 SGHRS and CDR2 YFSETQ come from the germline V gene. The CDR3 runs 14 residues. Trimming cost V 4 bases and J 5 bases; bases outside gene matches: 7. The CDR3 DNA reads TGCGCCAGCAGCACCCGGGACAGGGCTAACGAGCAGTACTTC. This encodes CASSTRDRANEQYF.

This chain links TRBV15 with TRBJ2-7; 8 positions agree with TRBD1. V shed 7 bases, J shed 2 bases, and the junction held 7 bases outside the gene matches. The CDR3 has 14 amino acids. Germline CDR1 and CDR2: LNHNV and YYDKDF (reference sequence). Written as DNA, the CDR3 is TGTGCCACCAAACAGGGGGACTCGACCTACGAGCAGTACTTC. Translation: CATKQGDSTYEQYF.

Only a few counts were recorded for this clonotype. The chain recombines TRBV7-9 with TRBJ1-5; D is unresolved. The germline gives CDR1 SEHNR, CDR2 FQNEAQ (reference sequence). The CDR3 consists of 13 residues. V dropped 5 bases and J dropped 5 bases, with 10 bases sitting between them. The CDR3 nucleotides are TGTGCCAGCAGCATCACTACAGATCAGCCCCAGCATTTT. This encodes CASSITTDQPQHF.

The J gene is TRBJ1-5, the V gene TRBV19; a possible D gene is TRBD1 (6 bases). Germline CDR1 reads LNHDA; CDR2 reads SQIVND (reference sequence). The V end lost 7 bases, the J end lost 2 bases, and 12 bases lay between the germline ends. The CDR3 has 14 residues. The CDR3 coding sequence is TGTGCCAGTAATCTCAGGACAGGCAATCAGCCCCAGCATTTT. Its protein product is CASNLRTGNQPQHF. The variable domain in full, with the rest retrieved from reference TRBV19 and TRBJ1-5, is DGGITQSPKYLFRKEGQNVTLSCEQNLNHDAMYWYRQDPGQGLRLIYYSQIVNDFQKGDIAEGYSVSREKKESFPLTVTSAQKNPTAFYLCASNLRTGNQPQHFGDGTRLSIL.

The chain joins TRBV12-3 or TRBV12-4 to TRBJ2-2; D possibly corresponds to TRBD1 (6 bases). The V gene lost 7 bases and the J gene lost 3 bases, with 21 bases spanning the gap. The CDR3 extends over 17 amino acids. CDR3 nucleotides: TGTGCCAGCACCTCAGGGACAAAGCAGGAGTACACCGGGGAGCTGTTTTTT. Translated, it gives CASTSGTKQEYTGELFF.

This chain connects TRBV6-2 or TRBV6-3 to TRBJ2-1, with D possibly matching TRBD2 (6 bases). Germline loops: CDR1 MNHEY, CDR2 SVGEGT. The V end lost 5 bases, the J end lost 5 bases, and 13 bases lay between the germline ends. The CDR3 loop spans 14 amino acids. The CDR3 loop reads CASSPTRRNNEQFF. CDR3 DNA: TGTGCCAGCAGTCCGACTAGGAGAAACAATGAGCAGTTCTTC.

This clonotype is medium-sized by share. This chain joins TRBV11-2 and TRBJ1-3, with TRBD1 identical over 9 bases. CDR3 length: 16 amino acids. V dropped 4 bases and J dropped 0; count of bases not matched to a gene: 4. Germline V gene data show CDR1 as SGHAT and CDR2 as FQNNGV. The CDR3 is CASSSWTGASGNTIYF. The CDR3 DNA is TGTGCCAGCAGCTCGTGGACAGGGGCCTCTGGAAACACCATATATTTT.

The V gene is TRBV20-1, the J gene TRBJ2-2; 10 nucleotides match TRBD1. Germline V CDR1 and CDR2: DFQATT, SNEGSKA (reference sequence). The CDR3 length is 15 residues. The V gene end was trimmed by 2 bases and the J gene end by 5 bases; junction bases not matched to a gene: 5. The CDR3 spells CSARRTGGFTGELFF. The CDR3 bases are TGCAGTGCTAGAAGGACAGGGGGGTTTACCGGGGAGCTGTTTTTT.

This clonotype was found once. The chain carries TRBV20-1 and TRBJ2-4, with 11 bases fitting TRBD1. Germline CDR1 DFQATT, CDR2 SNEGSKA (reference sequence). The CDR3 consists of 19 residues. V shed 4 bases and J 0 bases; nucleotides not matched to a gene: 14. The CDR3 is CSAISGLDRGRRAKNIQYF. CDR3 nucleotide sequence: TGCAGTGCTATTAGCGGTCTGGACAGGGGGCGGAGAGCCAAAAACATTCAGTACTTC.

The chain couples TRBV6-5 to TRBJ2-5; TRBD1 aligns across 9 bases. The CDR3 is 15 residues long. The junction had 5 bases not matched to a gene; V was cut back by 2 bases and J by 4 bases. Germline values: CDR1 MNHEY, CDR2 SVGAGI. As DNA, the CDR3 is TGTGCCAGCAGTTACACAGGGGGCGTCGTAGAGACCCAGTACTTC. Translated: CASSYTGGVVETQYF.

The chain carries TRBV6-1 and TRBJ1-4, with a weak D call TRBD1 (6 bases). V lost 0 bases and J lost 5, with 10 bases in between. CDR1 and CDR2 from the germline V gene are MNHNS and SASEGT. This CDR3 is built from 15 residues. In DNA form, the CDR3 reads TGTGCCAGCAGTGAAGCAGGGAGGGGGAATGAAAAACTGTTTTTT. Translated: CASSEAGRGNEKLFF.

This chain links TRBV6-2 or TRBV6-3 with TRBJ1-4, with D possibly matching TRBD1 (6 bases). Trimming shortened V by 5 bases and J by 8 bases, and 18 bases separated the two germline ends. The CDR3 has 15 residues. CDR1 MNHEY and CDR2 SVGEGT come from the germline V gene. The CDR3 protein is CASSREGGRMEKLFF. The CDR3 DNA reads as TGTGCCAGCAGTCGTGAGGGGGGCCGGATGGAAAAACTGTTTTTT.

The chain carries TRBV18 and TRBJ1-5, with 8 bases identical to TRBD1. The J segment lost 11 bases and the V segment lost 5 bases, leaving 14 bases of the junction unmatched. The CDR3 totals 15 residues. Germline CDR1 and CDR2: KGHSH and LQKENI. CDR3 residues: CASSSYFGQGLAQHF. Written as DNA, the CDR3 is TGTGCCAGCTCATCTTACTTTGGACAGGGTTTGGCCCAGCATTTT.

This chain joins TRBV11-2 and TRBJ1-1; TRBD1 is a possible D gene (5 bases). The CDR3 contains 13 residues. Trimming shortened V by 3 bases and J by 11 bases, and 16 bases separated the two germline ends. In germline, CDR1 is SGHAT, CDR2 FQNNGV. The CDR3 nucleotides read TGTGCCAGCAGCTTTGGGGGGGTAATTGGTGCTTTCTTT. Protein product: CASSFGGVIGAFF.

CDR3 in amino acids: CATSREAGALPDTQYF. In DNA form, the CDR3 reads TGTGCCACCAGCAGAGAAGCGGGAGCTCTGCCAGATACGCAGTATTTT. This sequence joins TRBV15 and TRBJ2-3, with 8 bases lining up with TRBD2. The germline gives CDR1 LNHNV, CDR2 YYDKDF (reference sequence). The V and J ends lost 0 bases and 4 bases, in that order; junction bases with no gene match: 6. This CDR3 spans 16 amino acids.